Detailed here is one T cell receptor beta chain. What antigen it recognizes has not been identified. Base qualities are not at hand, and no much larger clone is one base apart. These data originate in a study of cytomegalovirus exposure and HLA in healthy donors (dated by TCRdb to between 2016 and 2019). Some background on the complete study: In an earlier analysis of approximately 640 of the donors, roughly 300 Gb of sequence data and 117 million unique TCR beta sequences from 180 million or so T cells were reported. Approximately 310 gigabases of sequencing data and around 80 million unique TCR sequences made up an early release that covered about 640 HLA-typed donors. The genetic ancestry cluster associated with self-reported Caucasian donors included 81% of the 398 genotyped donors. The study aimed to test whether signatures of past pathogen exposure could be identified by cataloging public T cell receptors. The T cell repertoires of 666 subjects were profiled by immunosequencing and related to cytomegalovirus serostatus. In addition to the first cohort of several hundred subjects, a separate validation cohort of approximately 130 different subjects was used. The study combined high-throughput TCR immunosequencing, statistical association of individual TCRs with disease status, and machine learning to predict cytomegalovirus infection status. A later analysis re-analyzed previously published TCR beta repertoires from 650 to 800 donors and added high-resolution HLA genotyping to study TCR occurrence patterns. The later analysis used no new phenotypic data to find candidate immune exposures, relying instead on TCR beta sequences and their occurrence across donors. In an earlier analysis of a few hundred of the donors, high-throughput TCR beta sequencing was used to judge whether each TCR beta V gene segment behaved as functional or pseudogenic. Alongside the repertoire data, information on donor age, sex, ethnicity and CMV serostatus was compiled. In a later genetic analysis, genome-wide SNP genotypes for about three fifths of the roughly 670 donors were used, and that subset was treated as a discovery cohort. Every discovery cohort repertoire had been produced on one sequencing platform. Both class I and class II loci were covered by HLA typing, at four-digit resolution. The number of donors typed differed by locus, with about 629-640 for A, B, C, DRB1 and DQB1, around 560 for DQA1, 600 to 610 for DPA1, and over 400 for DPB1. Roughly 5 DR-DQ haplotypes were handled as single units for association and clustering, since linkage in the cohort was strong. Across approximately 420 genotyped donors of the cohort, an average of 235,054 unique TCR beta nucleotide sequences per donor were sequenced, and roughly a sixth of those sequences were non-productive.

The library was obtained by the immunoSEQ multiplex PCR assay. A mixture of 60 forward primers for TCR Vbeta segments and 13 reverse primers for TCR Jbeta segments was used in the multiplex PCR. The CDR3 region of rearranged TCR beta genes was amplified from genomic DNA by a multiplex PCR assay. The amplified TCR beta libraries were sequenced on the Illumina HiSeq System as 87-base-pair reads. As for how the authors treated the data: Across the roughly 670 repertoires, a later analysis counted roughly 84 million unique TCR beta chains, 8.5 million to 12 million of which were shared by at least two donors. A nearest-neighbor algorithm error-corrected the raw reads and collapsed the reads into unique sequences, merging closely related sequences to remove PCR and sequencing errors. V, D and J gene segments were assigned by aligning CDR3 sequences to IMGT reference sequences. For a sequence to be retained, at least a six-nucleotide match to both a V gene segment and a J gene segment was required. Rearrangements were called productive when the CDR3 lacked stop codons and stayed in frame with V and J; all others were non-productive. CDR3 was defined according to IMGT convention as the region running from the second conserved V-encoded cysteine to the conserved J-encoded phenylalanine. The earlier analysis of 587 of the donors excluded sequences that lacked an unambiguous match to a single V gene segment. An earlier analysis of 587 of the donors classified V segments as functional when productive rearrangements were above 56.7% and as segregating when the standard deviation between donors was above 5%. To diagnose cytomegalovirus status from the catalog of TCR beta chain sequences, a statistical classification framework was built. In a later analysis, V and J genes were assigned by comparing TCR nucleotide sequences against IMGT/GENE-DB human TR gene sequences. In a later analysis, CDR3 sequences and most-parsimonious VDJ recombination scenarios were assigned using the TCRdist pipeline. In a later analysis, each TCR beta chain was defined by its CDR3 amino acid sequence together with its V-gene family, and reads without a unique V-gene family were excluded. A later analysis removed 592 highly shared, low-generation-probability nucleotide sequences to deal with suspected cross-contamination and a sequencing artifact. In a later analysis, a clonal expansion index for each public chain was calculated from normalized within-repertoire ranks of inferred template counts. In a later analysis, generation probabilities were computed using a VDJ recombination model fitted to out-of-frame rearrangements, and the results were checked against IGoR. In a later analysis, TCR-TCR, TCR-HLA and TCR-CMV co-occurrence was scored with hypergeometric tests, and a repertoire-size bias correction was applied to TCR pairs. In a later analysis, false discovery rates were estimated by permuting HLA or CMV assignments 20 times. In a later analysis, co-occurring TCRs were grouped using DBSCAN, and TCRdist sequence similarity was added for clustering within HLA-allele-positive subsets. For co-occurrence clustering, repertoires with fewer than 30,000 or more than 120,000 public chains were excluded, along with 4 to 6 repertoires with anomalous nucleotide sharing. Here the immuneACCESS table is served through TCRdb, limited to in-frame sequences with V and J called. Missing clones are a known gap in these copies; in checked studies unresolved V genes cover under half, and the rest lacks a known reason. D and trimming come from the DNA, and the V and J calls and clone size come from that table. This sample holds about 130,000 clones; 8.5% were observed only once. The ten largest account for 5% to 7% of the sample.

In total, 666 healthy bone marrow donors made up the cohort. Cohort members were all nominally healthy when sampled, although unrecorded immune exposures were likely present. The donor tested CMV seronegative and was one of the 352 seronegative cohort members. Every donor gave a peripheral blood sample, and the peripheral blood mononuclear cells from that sample were used for TCR beta sequencing. Genomic DNA was extracted from the blood cell samples with the Qiagen DNeasy Blood Extraction Kit. From a lookup of the germline V gene (reference sequence), CDR1 and CDR2 are PRHDT and FYEKMQ. The CDR3, cysteine through phenylalanine, is 14 amino acids long. Only the CDR3 portion is preserved as DNA: 42 bases, with reading frame beginning at the first base. Germline trimming amounts to 4 bases on V and 3 bases on J, with 2 as the count of junction bases outside the gene matches. Findings and caveats that apply to the study as a whole: Linkage disequilibrium might explain the correlated functional status among segregating V segments, but an unknown experimental factor could not be excluded. A total of 164 TCR beta chains were listed by the study as associated with cytomegalovirus. Because counts were too low, roughly 17 rarely observed V segments, including chromosome 9 orphons, were left out of the earlier analysis of approximately 500 of the donors. A later analysis associated about 17,000 TCR beta sequences with specific HLA alleles at a false discovery rate of 0.05. According to a later analysis, TCR association rates differed among HLA loci, with DRB1 alleles showing the most associated TCRs and HLA-C alleles showing the fewest. Because HLA typing was unavailable for some donors at each locus, only the typed subset was used in association tests. When HLA alleles, especially DR and DQ, strongly co-occurred, attributing TCR associations to individual alleles was difficult. Cytomegalovirus status was reported to be diagnosed by the classifier with high specificity and sensitivity in both the original and validation cohorts. A further reported finding was that TCR beta sequences accurately predicted the HLA-A and HLA-B alleles for most subjects in the first cohort. A later genetic analysis associated a missense DCLRE1C variant with V-gene and J-gene trimming of TCR beta chains, and an independent cohort replicated the association. According to a later genetic analysis, donors in an Asian-associated ancestry cluster had fewer N-insertions in productive TCRs than the approximately 700-donor mean. For the cohort, immune exposure information was limited to CMV serostatus. In a later analysis, HLA-associated TCR beta chains showed more clonal expansion and lower generation probabilities than non-associated chains that were equally common. Three of the identified cytomegalovirus-associated TCR beta chains were confirmed in vitro to be specific for cytomegalovirus antigens. Some IMGT-functional V segments, including TRBV6-2 and TRBV6-3, could not be told apart with the 87-base-pair reads, so those segments were excluded. Sequencing depth was assumed to be roughly uniform across donors in the presence/absence analyses, though that assumption may not hold. A later analysis found that most CMV-associated TCR beta chains appeared HLA-restricted, with HLA associations seemingly driven largely by CMV exposure. While some public TCRs were present in many individuals, most TCR sequences turned up only very rarely across donors. The authors suggested that the approach could potentially be extended to other disease states and immunological phenotypes. A group of highly shared sequence variants was considered likely to be a technical artifact of the sequencing pipeline. Only TCR beta chains were sequenced in this cohort, and the absence of alpha or paired-chain data limited detectable features. In an earlier analysis of about 540 of the donors, most TCR beta V segments were observed in productive rearrangements about 90% or about 30% of the time, broadly matching IMGT annotations. A later analysis reported that several top co-occurrence clusters appeared linked to parvovirus B19, influenza, CMV and Epstein-Barr virus.

Material for sequencing was PBMCs. This sequence uses TRBV13 and TRBJ2-3; TRBD2 fits 9 bases in the junction. The sequence derives from a man aged 35 to 55 in good health and CMV-seronegative. CDR3 protein: CASSSGLATDTQYF. The sequenced DNA: TGTGCCAGCAGCTCCGGACTAGCGACAGATACGCAGTATTTT. With the rest looked up from the reference TRBV13 and TRBJ2-3 genes rather than sequenced, the full variable domain is AAGVIQSPRHLIKEKRETATLKCYPIPRHDTVYWYQQGPGQDPQFLISFYEKMQSDKGSIPDRFSAQQFSDYHSELNMSSLELGDSALYFCASSSGLATDTQYFGPGTRLTVL.